Listed here is a single TCR beta chain. Its antigen is not identified. It was by 5' RACE with UMI labels that the TRB cDNA libraries were prepared. TCRdb re-called the 5' RACE reads, yielding one record per CDR3 amino acid sequence without DNA. Listed are 84,000 or so distinct CDR3 sequences; roughly 0.64% falls within the top ten. These data are taken from a study of CXCR3-negative and CXCR3-positive naive CD8 T cells. The CDR3 has 19 amino acids. The germline CDR1 and CDR2 sequences are MDHEN and SYDVKM. Findings of the study overall: Unlike memory cells, which differed, naive CXCR3-negative and CXCR3-positive cells had similar TRBV-TRBJ usage. After cryopreservation, expression of CXCR3 was partially reduced, and most assays were run with fresh PBMCs. More hydrophobic TRB CDR3s occurred in CXCR3-positive than in CXCR3-negative naive cells.

The V call is TRBV28, the J call TRBJ2-3; the D gene TCRdb calls, TRBD2, cannot be checked with no DNA. Specimen: naive CXCR3+ CD8+ T cells from blood. As to subset: CD45RO-CCR7+CD27+CD95- naive CD8+ T cells expressing CXCR3 (TNR3+). This clonotype was obtained from a human donor in good health. Some clones in this sample may be carry-over from other donors' samples. Here the CDR3 reads CASSLVARGLRESGDTQYF.